This TCR beta chain originates from a study of human T cells and chemical hapten exposure. Across the study: Across samples, TCR yields varied, mostly owing to small differences in pooled library volumes.

At least ten counts were recorded for this clonotype. Its target is not known. TCRdb analysed the RACE reads with MiXCR anew, one entry per CDR3 protein. The sample has 340,000 or so distinct CDR3 sequences; around 6.9% are singletons. Whole-study findings and limits: The immune response of these alopecia patients might not match healthy individuals'. PT1 expanded TCR counts and patch test score were linked, and their correlation was positive.

Specified time point: patch test 1, 2 weeks after DPC sensitization. Treatment given: therapeutic diphenylcyclopropenone sensitization with weekly scalp DPC. In every case, blood was obtained before the patch test was applied. The CDR3 contains 15 residues. The germline gives CDR1 SGDLS, CDR2 YYNGEE. Between the trimmed V and J ends, which lost 0 bases and 0 bases, there was a span of 6 bases. The TCR was taken from a woman aged 18-29 years with alopecia areata. Some clones in this sample may be carry-over from other donors' samples. The gene calls are TRBV9 and TRBJ2-2; TRBD1 might be the D (6 bases). This specimen was whole blood, taken in connection with sensitization to the hapten diphenylcyclopropenone (DPC). Here the CDR3 reads CASSVGDTNTGELFF. The DNA of the CDR3 is TGTGCCAGCAGCGTAGGGGACACGAACACCGGGGAGCTGTTTTTT.